A single sample gave rise to the 19 T cell receptor beta chains below, sequenced in a study of monozygotic twins with cystic fibrosis (dated by TCRdb to the early 2020s). The library came from the immunoSEQ multiplex PCR assay. The table comes from immuneACCESS by way of TCRdb, which keeps in-frame sequences with V and J called. Part of the clones is missing from these tables; in studies checked, under half for an unresolved V gene and the rest for unknown reasons. The sample records some 15,000 clones, 80% to 90% of which are singletons. Around 1% of the sample is taken by the ten largest. Sequenced material: blood. These receptors were taken from a boy younger than 18 with cystic fibrosis.

The gene calls are TRBV10-3 and TRBJ1-4; D call uncertain. The germline gives CDR1 ENHRY, CDR2 SYGVKD. V was cut by 2 bases and J by 10 bases, with 14 bases left in between. CDR3 length equals 14 residues. The CDR3 DNA reads as TGTGCCATCAGTGAGAATAGGGAGCAAAGAAAACTGTTTTTT. This codes for CAISENREQRKLFF.

The V and J genes are TRBV6-5 and TRBJ2-2; 7 bases align to TRBD1. The germline CDR1 and CDR2 sequences are MNHEY and SVGAGI. The V and J ends lost 5 bases and 3 bases, in that order; junction bases with no gene match: 3. The CDR3 totals 14 residues. The CDR3 protein is CASSRGLYTGELFF. In DNA form, the CDR3 reads TGTGCCAGCAGTAGGGGGCTGTACACCGGGGAGCTGTTTTTT.

V usage is TRBV18 and J usage is TRBJ2-7; a possible D gene is TRBD1 (6 bases). V lost 2 bases and J lost 5, with 13 bases in between. Germline loops: CDR1 KGHSH, CDR2 LQKENI. The CDR3 spans 14 residues. The CDR3 bases are TGTGCCAGCTCACCATTGGGGGACACGGACGAGCAGTACTTC. This codes for CASSPLGDTDEQYF.

V gene TRBV5-4 combines with J gene TRBJ2-1; D is perhaps TRBD1 (6 bases). Germline CDR1 is SGHNT and CDR2 is YYREEE (reference sequence). CDR3 length: 15 residues. With 7 bases removed from V and 2 bases from J, the gap between germline ends came to 16 bases. The CDR3 reads CASSPGVGAYNEQFF. The CDR3 coding sequence is TGTGCCAGCTCTCCAGGGGTGGGGGCCTACAATGAGCAGTTCTTC.

V and J are TRBV7-8 and TRBJ1-3; D remains ambiguous. The CDR3 totals 12 residues. Trimming pared 5 bases from V and 8 bases from J, leaving 10 bases between. Germline CDR1 SGHVS, CDR2 FQNEAQ. In nucleotides, the CDR3 is TGTGCCAGCAGCCCCTCCGGGGACACCATATATTTT. Its protein is CASSPSGDTIYF.

This rearrangement joins TRBV6-6 to TRBJ1-3, with 7 bases matching TRBD1. The V gene's germline CDR1 is MNHNY and CDR2 SVGAGI (reference sequence). Trimming removed 0 bases from V and 7 bases from J; junction bases left unmatched: 3. This CDR3 is built from 14 residues. DNA of the CDR3: TGTGCCAGCAGTTACTCAGGGGGCGAGAACACCATATATTTT. This translates into CASSYSGGENTIYF.

The chain links TRBV11-2 to TRBJ2-4; D tentatively fits TRBD1 or TRBD2 (5 bases each). The CDR3 spans 15 residues. V was clipped by 0 bases and J by 8 bases, with 14 bases between them. Germline CDR1 reads SGHAT; CDR2 reads FQNNGV. In nucleotides, the CDR3 is TGTGCCAGCAGCTTAGATACGGGGCCCGGAGACATTCAGTACTTC. Protein: CASSLDTGPGDIQYF.

J is TRBJ1-2 and V is TRBV4-1; D gene unclear. CDR1 and CDR2 (germline): MGHRA, YSYEKL. The CDR3 is made up of 16 amino acids. The V end lost 0 bases, the J end lost 4 bases, and 15 bases lay between the germline ends. The CDR3 DNA is TGCGCCAGCAGCCAAGATCGGGAGAGAGCCTTCTATGGCTACACCTTC. Protein product: CASSQDRERAFYGYTF.

The CDR3: CASSPGTDNEQFF. The DNA of the CDR3 is TGTGCCAGCAGCCCAGGGACAGACAATGAGCAGTTCTTC. The rearrangement links TRBV11-2 to TRBJ2-1; 7 bases fit TRBD1. This CDR3 has 13 amino acids. With V trimmed by 5 bases and J by 5 bases, 3 bases remained unmatched. Germline lookup yields CDR1 SGHAT and CDR2 FQNNGV.

The chain is built from TRBV2 and TRBJ2-1; 11 positions match TRBD2. Germline-derived CDR1 and CDR2 are SNHLY and FYNNEI. This CDR3 region has 13 residues. J gave up 8 bases and V 6 bases, and 3 bases lay outside the gene matches. This CDR3 reads CASSPTSGDEQFF. CDR3 nucleotide sequence: TGTGCCAGCAGCCCGACTAGCGGGGATGAGCAGTTCTTC. Using reference TRBV2 and TRBJ2-1 for the parts outside the CDR3, the full variable domain is EPEVTQTPSHQVTQMGQEVILRCVPISNHLYFYWYRQILGQKVEFLVSFYNNEISEKSEIFDDQFSVERPDGSNFTLKIRSTKLEDSAMYFCASSPTSGDEQFFGPGTRLTVL.

This chain links TRBV28 with TRBJ2-7; D is unclear. V lost 6 bases and J 1 base, leaving 16 bases between the germline ends. Germline CDR1 and CDR2: MDHEN and SYDVKM. The CDR3 contains 15 residues. CDR3 in DNA: TGTGCCAGCAGCAGTCCCGTAATATTTTCCTACGAGCAGTACTTC. Translating gives CASSSPVIFSYEQYF.

The chain recombines TRBV27 with TRBJ1-5; D uncertain. CDR3 length: 13 residues. Germline assignment: CDR1 MNHEY and CDR2 SMNVEV (reference sequence). The germline V and J ends were trimmed by 1 base and 5 bases, with 6 bases remaining between them. The DNA for the CDR3 is TGTGCCAGCAGTTTATTCCGGTATCAGCCCCAGCATTTT. It translates to CASSLFRYQPQHF.

This rearrangement joins TRBV5-1 to TRBJ2-5; possibly TRBD1 or TRBD2 for D (5 bases each). There are 15 residues in the CDR3. Germline CDR1 SGHRS, CDR2 YFSETQ. V was cut by 3 bases and J by 4 bases, with 16 bases left in between. CDR3 in amino acids: CASSSGRRVGETQYF. CDR3 in DNA: TGCGCCAGCAGCTCAGGGAGAAGGGTAGGAGAGACCCAGTACTTC.

The rearrangement links TRBV7-9 to TRBJ1-5; 9 bases line up with TRBD1. V trimming: 5 bases; J trimming: 6 bases; junction bases outside the gene matches: 8. There are 15 residues in the CDR3. The germline V gene encodes CDR1 SEHNR and CDR2 FQNEAQ (reference sequence). In DNA form, the CDR3 reads TGTGCCAGCAGCCCGACAGGGGGATACGGTCAGCCCCAGCATTTT. Translated, it gives CASSPTGGYGQPQHF.

This clone was detected once. This chain connects TRBV1 to TRBJ2-1; TRBD2, as called in the table, went unchecked against the DNA. TRBV1 is a pseudogene segment. This CDR3 contains 19 residues. The CDR3 region has the DNA TGCACCAGCAGCCAAGAAGGCAACGGGGGGGCCTCTTGGAACAATGAGCAGTTCTTC. This translates into CTSSQEGNGGASWNNEQFF.

The chain carries TRBV15 and TRBJ2-7; a weak D match, TRBD2 (5 bases). The V end lost 3 bases, the J end lost 1 base, and 10 bases lay between the germline ends. Germline lookup yields CDR1 LNHNV and CDR2 YYDKDF (reference sequence). The CDR3 has 14 amino acids. The CDR3 is CATSRVGGSYEQYF. The DNA for the CDR3 is TGTGCCACCAGCAGGGTGGGCGGGTCCTACGAGCAGTACTTC.

V and J are TRBV18 and TRBJ1-5; no definite D call. CDR1 and CDR2 (germline): KGHSH, LQKENI. With 2 bases removed from V and 5 bases from J, the gap between germline ends came to 16 bases. The CDR3 runs to 16 residues. The CDR3 DNA reads as TGTGCCAGCTCACCATATGATGGGGTCCTTTATCAGCCCCAGCATTTT. This codes for CASSPYDGVLYQPQHF.

This clone was recorded a few times. V gene TRBV19 combines with J gene TRBJ2-7, with a tentative D call TRBD1 (5 bases). V shed 5 bases and J shed 7 bases, with 15 bases lying between them. CDR3 length equals 13 residues. The germline V gene encodes CDR1 LNHDA and CDR2 SQIVND (reference sequence). DNA for the CDR3: TGTGCCAGTAGTGTGTCAGGGCTCCGGGAGCAGTACTTC. Protein product: CASSVSGLREQYF.

V gene TRBV19 combines with J gene TRBJ2-3; D is undetermined. This CDR3 region has 13 residues. With 3 bases removed from V and 2 bases from J, the gap between germline ends came to 6 bases. CDR1 is LNHDA and CDR2 is SQIVND in the germline V gene (reference sequence). This CDR3 is CASSILDTDTQYF. The CDR3 coding sequence is TGTGCCAGTAGTATTCTAGACACAGATACGCAGTATTTT.